This T cell receptor beta chain was recovered during a study of regulatory T cells in long-lasting Graves disease. Time point in this sample: newly diagnosed GD, antithyroid drugs for less than 3 months. There was RNA extracted from PBMCs, and the TCR library was made from it. Library construction for TCR beta used iRepertoire HTBI primers and Arm-PCR of CDR3 regions. TCRdb called the multiplex PCR reads again in MiXCR, with one record for every CDR3 protein. Among about 350,000 distinct CDR3 sequences listed, 16% were seen once. After removal of 3 bases from V and 6 bases from J, the junction contained 5 bases not matched to a gene. Germline lookup yields CDR1 SEHNR and CDR2 FQNEAQ (reference sequence). The CDR3 totals 15 residues. In its sample, this clonotype was seen many times. The sample was also reused in another study, on T cells in Graves' hyperthyroidism and ophthalmopathy. That publication notes: A lack of ophthalmopathy progression within 18 months defined stable Graves' hyperthyroidism. Expanded thyroid clonotypes (above 0.001) were mostly also found in blood.

Sequences were derived from peripheral blood mononuclear cells (PBMCs), sampled at new diagnosis, from a patient treated with antithyroid drugs. This clonotype was sampled from a man aged 40-49 years with Graves disease. The chain uses TRBV7-9 and TRBJ2-1; 10 bases align to TRBD1. CDR3 in DNA: TGTGCCAGCAGCTTGGGGACAGGGGCCTTCAATGAGCAGTTCTTC. Encoded protein: CASSLGTGAFNEQFF.